The 10 T cell receptor beta chains below all came from one sample that was sequenced in a study of metastatic and nonmetastatic thyroid tumors. There were no patients who had received any treatment before thyroid surgery. TCRdb re-called clones from the PCR reads using MiXCR. The table lists around 35,000 clones, 17% of them singletons. Source material: blood. The receptors shown here come from a male donor with papillary thyroid cancer or a benign thyroid nodule (not recorded which). Some clones in this sample may be carry-over from other donors' samples.

In its sample, this clone was seen many times. A much more abundant neighbour one base away suggests this may be a read error. The chain combines TRBV7-8 with TRBJ2-3, with 10 bases lining up with TRBD2. Germline V gives CDR1 SGHVS, CDR2 FQNEAQ. The CDR3 totals 14 residues. V dropped 6 bases and J dropped 4; count of bases not matched to a gene: 4. The CDR3 DNA reads TGTGCCAGCAGACTAGCGGGGTGGTCAGATACGCAGTATTTT. Amino acids: CASRLAGWSDTQYF.

Relative to its sample, this clone is medium-sized. The V gene is TRBV29-1, the J gene TRBJ1-2, with D perhaps TRBD1 (6 bases). The CDR3 loop spans 14 amino acids. Trimming removed 3 bases at V and 7 bases at J, with 18 bases between. Germline-derived CDR1 and CDR2 are SQVTM and ANQGSEA. The CDR3 loop is CSVEGLSGGSGYTF. The CDR3 DNA reads as TGCAGCGTTGAGGGCCTCTCTGGGGGCTCTGGCTACACCTTC. The full variable domain, its missing parts supplied by reference TRBV29-1 and TRBJ1-2, is SAVISQKPSRDICQRGTSLTIQCQVDSQVTMMFWYRQQPGQSLTLIATANQGSEATYESGFVIDKFPISRPNLTFSTLTVSNMSPEDSSIYLCSVEGLSGGSGYTFGSGTRLTVV.

The chain couples TRBV30 to TRBJ2-7; 10 bases fit TRBD2. This CDR3 is 16 amino acids long. Germline CDR1 GTSNPN, CDR2 SVGIG (reference sequence). Trimming cost V 3 bases and J 7 bases; bases outside gene matches: 15. DNA of the CDR3: TGTGCCTGGAGGCGAAACCTAGCGGGAGAAGCAGGGGAGCAGTACTTC. It translates to CAWRRNLAGEAGEQYF.

This clone occurred many times. The sample has other DNA sequences that encode this CDR3 too. CDR3 coding DNA: TGTGCCAGCAGCCGCGGGACCACCGCTCAGTACTTC. Protein product: CASSRGTTAQYF. The chain uses TRBV7-9 and TRBJ2-4; weak D call: TRBD2 (6 bases). This CDR3 is built from 12 residues. Deletions cut 5 bases from V and 12 bases from J, with 14 bases between. From germline, CDR1 is SEHNR and CDR2 FQNEAQ (reference sequence).

Ten or more counts support this clone. The genes are TRBV10-3 and TRBJ2-3; D remains unclear. V was trimmed by 3 bases and J by 5 bases, leaving 15 bases between them. Germline V gene data show CDR1 as ENHRY and CDR2 as SYGVKD. The CDR3 is 15 residues long. CDR3 in amino acids: CAISESAGVGDTQYF. The CDR3 DNA is TGTGCCATCAGTGAAAGCGCTGGAGTGGGAGATACGCAGTATTTT.

The chain joins TRBV11-1 to TRBJ2-1; D might be TRBD2 (6 bases). Germline CDR1 is SGHAT and CDR2 is FQDESV (reference sequence). The CDR3 has 18 residues. Trimming cost V 5 bases and J 0 bases, with 20 bases left between them. The chain's CDR3 is CASSLTKAGPSSYNEQFF. The CDR3 DNA is TGTGCCAGCAGCCTGACAAAAGCGGGCCCCAGCTCCTACAATGAGCAGTTCTTC.

The rearrangement uses TRBV28 and TRBJ1-2; D is undetermined. The CDR3 has 14 amino acids. V was pared by 2 bases and J by 11 bases, with 18 bases between. CDR1 MDHEN and CDR2 SYDVKM come from the germline V gene. The CDR3 region has the DNA TGTGCCAGCAGTTTAACCGACCGCGGCGTGAGGTACACCTTC. It yields the protein CASSLTDRGVRYTF.

The genes are TRBV19 and TRBJ2-7; D possibly corresponds to TRBD1 (6 bases). V shed 7 bases and J shed 2 bases, with 18 bases lying between them. Germline CDR1 is LNHDA and CDR2 is SQIVND (reference sequence). This CDR3 comprises 15 residues. The CDR3 DNA reads as TGTGCCAGTACCCCCTCTGCGGACAGTACCTACGAGCAGTACTTC. It specifies CASTPSADSTYEQYF.

This clone was picked up many times. This rearrangement joins TRBV11-3 to TRBJ2-3; D call uncertain. The CDR3 loop spans 13 amino acids. Germline CDR1 SGHNT, CDR2 YENEEA. The V end lost 1 base, the J end lost 4 bases, and 6 bases lay between the germline ends. CDR3 loop: CASSLGAPDTQYF. In DNA, the CDR3 is TGTGCCAGCAGCTTAGGAGCCCCAGATACGCAGTATTTT.

This clone has ten or more counts. CDR3 sequence reads: CSAQQWPRPIRGANVLTF. In nucleotides, the CDR3 is TGCAGTGCTCAACAATGGCCCCGTCCTATCCGGGGGGCCAACGTCCTGACTTTC. V usage is TRBV20-1 and J usage is TRBJ2-6; no clear D gene. V was trimmed by 5 bases and J by 4 bases, leaving 24 bases between them. Germline-derived CDR1 and CDR2 are DFQATT and SNEGSKA (reference sequence). The CDR3 covers 18 residues.